This T cell receptor beta chain was identified in a study of CD4 T cell repertoires in COVID-19. The CDR3 runs to 16 residues. V lost 8 bases to trimming and J lost 0 bases; unmatched junction nucleotides: 8. Germline lookup yields CDR1 MNHNS and CDR2 SASEGT. Points on this clone: Its specificity is not known.

These memory T cells were uncultured and sequenced directly after ex vivo isolation. The study, taken as a whole, reports: Between about 6.5 and 26% of SARS-CoV-2 clonotypes also appeared in SARS-CoV and/or HKU1 spike cultures. Two or all three memory subsets shared several highly expanded SARS-CoV-2-reactive clonotypes.

The assay was immunoSEQ multiplex PCR, and TCRdb's table has in-frame clones only and misses some. The repertoire holds some 24,000 clones, with over 90% as singletons. Sequences were derived from circulating follicular helper CD4+ T cells (cTfh) from blood, sampled before the COVID-19 pandemic. V and J are TRBV6-1 and TRBJ1-4; 8 positions agree with TRBD1. The receptor was isolated from a human donor who had COVID-19. The CDR3 spells CASRGGQAPTNEKLFF. The CDR3 DNA reads TGTGCCAGCCGTGGGGGACAGGCCCCAACTAATGAAAAACTGTTTTTT.